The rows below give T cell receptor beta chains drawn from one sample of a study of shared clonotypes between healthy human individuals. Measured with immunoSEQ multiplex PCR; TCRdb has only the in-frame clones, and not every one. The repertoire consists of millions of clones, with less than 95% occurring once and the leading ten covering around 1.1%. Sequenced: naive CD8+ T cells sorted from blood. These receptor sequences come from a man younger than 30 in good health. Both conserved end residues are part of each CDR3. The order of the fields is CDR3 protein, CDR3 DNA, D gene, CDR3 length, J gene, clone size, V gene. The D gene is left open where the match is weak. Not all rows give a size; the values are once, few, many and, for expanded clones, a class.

CDR3aa: CASSFARGYEQYF
CDR3nt: TGTGCCAGCAGCTTTGCCAGGGGCTACGAGCAGTACTTC
d_gene: -
len: 13
j_gene: TRBJ2-7
abundance: -
v_gene: TRBV5-6

CDR3aa: CASGGLSSYEQYF
CDR3nt: TGTGCCAGCGGGGGTCTGAGCTCCTACGAGCAGTACTTC
d_gene: -
len: 13
j_gene: TRBJ2-7
abundance: -
v_gene: TRBV2

CDR3aa: CASSVGRAPLYGYTF
CDR3nt: TGTGCCAGCAGCGTAGGCCGAGCCCCCCTCTATGGCTACACCTTC
d_gene: -
len: 15
j_gene: TRBJ1-2
abundance: -
v_gene: TRBV9

CDR3aa: CAWSAGVEKLFF
CDR3nt: TGTGCCTGGAGTGCAGGGGTTGAAAAACTGTTTTTT
d_gene: -
len: 12
j_gene: TRBJ1-4
abundance: -
v_gene: TRBV30

CDR3aa: CASSGGSDEQFF
CDR3nt: TGTGCCAGCAGCGGAGGGAGTGATGAGCAGTTCTTC
d_gene: -
len: 12
j_gene: TRBJ2-1
abundance: -
v_gene: TRBV5-6

CDR3aa: CASSLLGQGARETQYF
CDR3nt: TGTGCCAGCAGTTTACTGGGACAGGGGGCTCGAGAGACCCAGTACTTC
d_gene: TRBD1
len: 16
j_gene: TRBJ2-5
abundance: -
v_gene: TRBV27

CDR3aa: CASTPVGATTEAFF
CDR3nt: TGTGCCAGCACACCTGTTGGGGCCACCACTGAAGCTTTCTTT
d_gene: -
len: 14
j_gene: TRBJ1-1
abundance: -
v_gene: TRBV25-1

CDR3aa: CASRMGDRETYEQYF
CDR3nt: TGTGCCAGCAGAATGGGGGACAGGGAAACCTACGAGCAGTACTTC
d_gene: TRBD1
len: 15
j_gene: TRBJ2-7
abundance: -
v_gene: TRBV6-1

CDR3aa: CAWSLGVYNEQFF
CDR3nt: TGTGCCTGGAGTCTAGGAGTCTACAATGAGCAGTTCTTC
d_gene: -
len: 13
j_gene: TRBJ2-1
abundance: -
v_gene: TRBV30

CDR3aa: CAWDTPQVTYNEQFF
CDR3nt: TGTGCCTGGGATACCCCCCAGGTTACTTACAATGAGCAGTTCTTC
d_gene: -
len: 15
j_gene: TRBJ2-1
abundance: -
v_gene: TRBV30

CDR3aa: CSVLSGKEYEQYF
CDR3nt: TGCAGCGTGCTTAGCGGGAAAGAATACGAGCAGTACTTC
d_gene: TRBD2
len: 13
j_gene: TRBJ2-7
abundance: -
v_gene: TRBV29-1

CDR3aa: CASSASSIGEQYF
CDR3nt: TGTGCCAGCAGTGCAAGCTCTATCGGCGAGCAGTACTTC
d_gene: -
len: 13
j_gene: TRBJ2-7
abundance: once
v_gene: TRBV25-1

CDR3aa: CASSNETGGVYGYTF
CDR3nt: TGTGCCAGCAGTAACGAGACAGGGGGAGTCTATGGCTACACCTTC
d_gene: TRBD1
len: 15
j_gene: TRBJ1-2
abundance: -
v_gene: TRBV6-5

CDR3aa: CASSESGAVLSSYNEQFF
CDR3nt: TGTGCCAGCAGCGAAAGCGGGGCAGTCCTGAGCTCCTACAATGAGCAGTTCTTC
d_gene: TRBD2
len: 18
j_gene: TRBJ2-1
abundance: -
v_gene: TRBV9

CDR3aa: CASSPGTSGRTDTQYF
CDR3nt: TGTGCCAGCAGCCCCGGGACTAGCGGGCGCACAGATACGCAGTATTTT
d_gene: TRBD2
len: 16
j_gene: TRBJ2-3
abundance: -
v_gene: TRBV7-9

CDR3aa: CASSLQGLAGVITPPYDEQFF
CDR3nt: TGTGCCAGCAGTTTACAGGGACTAGCGGGAGTCATAACCCCACCTTACGATGAGCAGTTCTTC
d_gene: TRBD2
len: 21
j_gene: TRBJ2-1
abundance: once
v_gene: TRBV27

CDR3aa: CAWSVLGDGYTF
CDR3nt: TGTGCCTGGAGTGTACTGGGGGATGGCTACACCTTC
d_gene: -
len: 12
j_gene: TRBJ1-2
abundance: -
v_gene: TRBV30

CDR3aa: CASSEAYGDGTDTQYF
CDR3nt: TGTGCCAGCAGTGAAGCTTACGGGGACGGAACAGATACGCAGTATTTT
d_gene: -
len: 16
j_gene: TRBJ2-3
abundance: -
v_gene: TRBV2

CDR3aa: CASSLLSGTEGGYTF
CDR3nt: TGTGCCAGCAGTTTATTATCCGGCACCGAGGGAGGCTACACCTTC
d_gene: -
len: 15
j_gene: TRBJ1-2
abundance: -
v_gene: TRBV27

CDR3aa: CASSRTPSYEQYF
CDR3nt: TGTGCCAGTAGCCGGACACCTTCCTACGAGCAGTACTTC
d_gene: -
len: 13
j_gene: TRBJ2-7
abundance: -
v_gene: TRBV19

CDR3aa: CASSRGGAYQETQYF
CDR3nt: TGTGCCAGCAGCCGCGGGGGGGCCTACCAAGAGACCCAGTACTTC
d_gene: TRBD2
len: 15
j_gene: TRBJ2-5
abundance: -
v_gene: TRBV7-8

CDR3aa: CASSQDPRGGLLEQFF
CDR3nt: TGCGCCAGCAGCCAAGATCCCCGGGGGGGTTTACTTGAGCAGTTCTTC
d_gene: TRBD2
len: 16
j_gene: TRBJ2-1
abundance: -
v_gene: TRBV4-1

CDR3aa: CASMASYEQYF
CDR3nt: TGTGCCAGCATGGCCTCCTACGAGCAGTACTTC
d_gene: -
len: 11
j_gene: TRBJ2-7
abundance: -
v_gene: TRBV27

CDR3aa: CAISDPSRAGYGYTF
CDR3nt: TGTGCCATCAGTGACCCCTCGAGGGCTGGCTATGGCTACACCTTC
d_gene: -
len: 15
j_gene: TRBJ1-2
abundance: -
v_gene: TRBV10-3

CDR3aa: CASGSNRGMGTYNEQFF
CDR3nt: TGTGCTAGTGGTTCCAACAGGGGTATGGGCACCTACAATGAGCAGTTCTTC
d_gene: TRBD1
len: 17
j_gene: TRBJ2-1
abundance: -
v_gene: TRBV12-5

CDR3aa: CASSIYPGGTYEQYF
CDR3nt: TGTGCCAGTAGTATCTACCCAGGTGGGACCTACGAGCAGTACTTC
d_gene: -
len: 15
j_gene: TRBJ2-7
abundance: -
v_gene: TRBV19

CDR3aa: CASSISGFEAFF
CDR3nt: TGTGCCAGCAGCATATCGGGGTTTGAAGCTTTCTTT
d_gene: -
len: 12
j_gene: TRBJ1-1
abundance: -
v_gene: TRBV7-2

CDR3aa: CAISDPGTRDYEQYF
CDR3nt: TGTGCCATCAGTGACCCCGGGACTAGGGACTACGAGCAGTACTTC
d_gene: TRBD2
len: 15
j_gene: TRBJ2-7
abundance: -
v_gene: TRBV10-3

CDR3aa: CASSPGGNTEAFF
CDR3nt: TGTGCCAGCAGCCCAGGGGGGAACACTGAAGCTTTCTTT
d_gene: TRBD1
len: 13
j_gene: TRBJ1-1
abundance: -
v_gene: TRBV5-6

CDR3aa: CASSGTGPLNEQFF
CDR3nt: TGTGCCAGTAGTGGGACAGGGCCCCTCAATGAGCAGTTCTTC
d_gene: TRBD1
len: 14
j_gene: TRBJ2-1
abundance: -
v_gene: TRBV19

CDR3aa: CASSFKGFFDEQYF
CDR3nt: TGTGCCAGCAGTTTCAAGGGTTTTTTCGACGAGCAGTACTTC
d_gene: -
len: 14
j_gene: TRBJ2-7
abundance: -
v_gene: TRBV28

CDR3aa: CASSAPEGNTIYF
CDR3nt: TGTGCCAGCAGTGCGCCAGAAGGAAACACCATATATTTT
d_gene: -
len: 13
j_gene: TRBJ1-3
abundance: -
v_gene: TRBV2

CDR3aa: CASSLTDYRYNEQFF
CDR3nt: TGTGCCAGCAGCTTAACCGACTACCGTTACAATGAGCAGTTCTTC
d_gene: -
len: 15
j_gene: TRBJ2-1
abundance: -
v_gene: TRBV7-2

CDR3aa: CASSQDSEGRGYNEQFF
CDR3nt: TGCGCCAGCAGCCAAGATAGCGAAGGGCGAGGGTACAATGAGCAGTTCTTC
d_gene: -
len: 17
j_gene: TRBJ2-1
abundance: -
v_gene: TRBV4-3

CDR3aa: CASTTTVPPSPEAFF
CDR3nt: TGTGCCAGTACTACGACAGTCCCCCCATCCCCTGAAGCTTTCTTT
d_gene: -
len: 15
j_gene: TRBJ1-1
abundance: once
v_gene: TRBV19

CDR3aa: CASSFPGLTGGLNTGELFF
CDR3nt: TGTGCCAGCAGCTTCCCGGGGTTAACAGGCGGACTGAACACCGGGGAGCTGTTTTTT
d_gene: -
len: 19
j_gene: TRBJ2-2
abundance: -
v_gene: TRBV7-9

CDR3aa: CASSPAAGSIYEQYF
CDR3nt: TGCGCCAGCAGCCCTGCGGCAGGGAGCATTTACGAGCAGTACTTC
d_gene: -
len: 15
j_gene: TRBJ2-7
abundance: -
v_gene: TRBV4-1

CDR3aa: CASSQDSPGEQYF
CDR3nt: TGTGCCAGCAGCCAGGACTCCCCTGGGGAGCAGTACTTC
d_gene: -
len: 13
j_gene: TRBJ2-7
abundance: -
v_gene: TRBV4-2

CDR3aa: CASSLQGPGEQFF
CDR3nt: TGTGCCAGCAGCTTACAGGGGCCCGGTGAGCAGTTCTTC
d_gene: -
len: 13
j_gene: TRBJ2-1
abundance: -
v_gene: TRBV7-3

CDR3aa: CASSSWTGSSGNTIYF
CDR3nt: TGTGCCAGCAGTTCATGGACAGGGAGTAGTGGAAACACCATATATTTT
d_gene: TRBD1
len: 16
j_gene: TRBJ1-3
abundance: -
v_gene: TRBV6-5

CDR3aa: CASSEWTAGNTIYF
CDR3nt: TGTGCCAGCAGTGAGTGGACGGCTGGAAACACCATATATTTT
d_gene: -
len: 14
j_gene: TRBJ1-3
abundance: -
v_gene: TRBV6-1

CDR3aa: CASTLLGDNTGELFF
CDR3nt: TGTGCCAGCACCCTACTCGGAGACAACACCGGGGAGCTGTTTTTT
d_gene: -
len: 15
j_gene: TRBJ2-2
abundance: -
v_gene: TRBV28

CDR3aa: CASSPGTGGNYGYTF
CDR3nt: TGTGCCAGCAGTCCCGGGACAGGGGGCAACTATGGCTACACCTTC
d_gene: TRBD1
len: 15
j_gene: TRBJ1-2
abundance: -
v_gene: TRBV7-9

CDR3aa: CASSQDAGVNYGYTF
CDR3nt: TGCGCCAGCAGCCAAGACGCGGGGGTGAACTATGGCTACACCTTC
d_gene: -
len: 15
j_gene: TRBJ1-2
abundance: -
v_gene: TRBV4-1

CDR3aa: CASSLDLGSGSSYNEQFF
CDR3nt: TGTGCCAGCAGCTTAGATCTCGGTAGCGGGAGCTCCTACAATGAGCAGTTCTTC
d_gene: TRBD2
len: 18
j_gene: TRBJ2-1
abundance: -
v_gene: TRBV11-2

CDR3aa: CASRGLAGFDNEQFF
CDR3nt: TGCGCCAGCAGGGGACTAGCGGGATTCGACAATGAGCAGTTCTTC
d_gene: TRBD2
len: 15
j_gene: TRBJ2-1
abundance: -
v_gene: TRBV10-2

CDR3aa: CASSLILGTGSGEQYF
CDR3nt: TGTGCCAGCAGTTTAATTCTAGGGACAGGGTCGGGCGAGCAGTACTTC
d_gene: TRBD1
len: 16
j_gene: TRBJ2-7
abundance: -
v_gene: TRBV27

CDR3aa: CASSATGGSNYGYTF
CDR3nt: TGTGCCAGCAGCGCCACAGGGGGCTCTAACTATGGCTACACCTTC
d_gene: TRBD1
len: 15
j_gene: TRBJ1-2
abundance: -
v_gene: TRBV5-6

CDR3aa: CAWSPAASGYTF
CDR3nt: TGTGCCTGGAGCCCAGCGGCGTCGGGCTACACCTTC
d_gene: -
len: 12
j_gene: TRBJ1-2
abundance: -
v_gene: TRBV30

CDR3aa: CASSQDGEGTRYNEQFF
CDR3nt: TGCGCCAGCAGCCAAGATGGCGAGGGGACTAGGTACAATGAGCAGTTCTTC
d_gene: TRBD2
len: 17
j_gene: TRBJ2-1
abundance: -
v_gene: TRBV4-3

CDR3aa: CASSLHYEQYF
CDR3nt: TGTGCCAGCAGCCTGCACTACGAGCAGTACTTC
d_gene: -
len: 11
j_gene: TRBJ2-7
abundance: -
v_gene: TRBV7-9

CDR3aa: CASSLGQGSGYTF
CDR3nt: TGTGCCAGCTCCCTCGGCCAGGGATCCGGCTACACCTTC
d_gene: -
len: 13
j_gene: TRBJ1-2
abundance: few
v_gene: TRBV18

CDR3aa: CASSLDGNYEQYF
CDR3nt: TGTGCCAGCAGCTTAGACGGGAATTACGAGCAGTACTTC
d_gene: -
len: 13
j_gene: TRBJ2-7
abundance: -
v_gene: TRBV7-8

CDR3aa: CASSPEPGLAMTDTQYF
CDR3nt: TGCGCCAGCAGCCCCGAACCGGGACTAGCTATGACAGATACGCAGTATTTT
d_gene: TRBD2
len: 17
j_gene: TRBJ2-3
abundance: -
v_gene: TRBV5-1

CDR3aa: CASTGGLPEAFF
CDR3nt: TGTGCCAGTACAGGGGGATTGCCTGAAGCTTTCTTT
d_gene: TRBD1
len: 12
j_gene: TRBJ1-1
abundance: -
v_gene: TRBV19